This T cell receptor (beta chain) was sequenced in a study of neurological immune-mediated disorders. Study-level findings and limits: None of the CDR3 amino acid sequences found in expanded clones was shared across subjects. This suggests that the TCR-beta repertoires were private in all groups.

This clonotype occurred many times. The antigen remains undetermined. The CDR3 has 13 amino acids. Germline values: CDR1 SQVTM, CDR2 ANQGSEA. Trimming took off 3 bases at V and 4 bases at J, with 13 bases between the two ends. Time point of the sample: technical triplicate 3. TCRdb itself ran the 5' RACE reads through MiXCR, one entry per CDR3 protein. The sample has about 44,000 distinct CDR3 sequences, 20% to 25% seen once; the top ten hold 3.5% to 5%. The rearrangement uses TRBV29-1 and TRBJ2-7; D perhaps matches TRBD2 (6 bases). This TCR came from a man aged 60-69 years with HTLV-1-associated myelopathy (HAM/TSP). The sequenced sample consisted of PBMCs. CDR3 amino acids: CSVEDQGGYEQYF. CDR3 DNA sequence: TGCAGCGTTGAGGACCAGGGAGGTTACGAGCAGTACTTC.